Reported below is one T cell receptor beta chain. The antigen is unknown. The data were taken from a study of CD8 T cell repertoires and HIV-1 epitope variants. At the level of the study: Each of Twenty-five Gag and Nef epitope peptides stimulated a separate culture. The study's findings and limits: Of under ten antigen-specific beta clonotypes, about six appeared to cross-react with escape variants.

The J segment lost 7 bases and the V segment lost 3 bases, leaving 2 bases of the junction unmatched. There are 14 residues in the CDR3. Germline V lookup: CDR1 MNHEY, CDR2 SVGAGI. Here immunoSEQ multiplex PCR was the method, and the copy in TCRdb shows in-frame clones only, minus some. Found here are about 95,000 clones, 74% of them singletons; the top ten hold 20% to 30%. The gene calls are TRBV6-5 and TRBJ2-1; 11 nucleotides line up with TRBD2. This TCR was recovered from a male donor with HIV. Sequencing input: uncultured baseline CD8+ T cells from peripheral blood mononuclear cells (PBMCs). The CDR3 DNA is TGTGCCAGCAGTTATGGGACTAGCGGTAATGAGCAGTTCTTC. Its protein is CASSYGTSGNEQFF.